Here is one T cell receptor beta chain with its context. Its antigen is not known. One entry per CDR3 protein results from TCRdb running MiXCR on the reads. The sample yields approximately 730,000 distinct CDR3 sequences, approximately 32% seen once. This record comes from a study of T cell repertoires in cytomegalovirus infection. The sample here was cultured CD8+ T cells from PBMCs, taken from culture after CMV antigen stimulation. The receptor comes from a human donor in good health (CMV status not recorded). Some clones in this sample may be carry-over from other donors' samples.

CDR3 sequence reads: CASFLEVYGYTF. The CDR3 DNA follows: TGTGCCAGTTTCCTTGAGGTCTATGGCTACACCTTC. This chain links TRBV19 with TRBJ1-2; D uncertain. Germline V gene data show CDR1 as LNHDA and CDR2 as SQIVND (reference sequence). The CDR3 spans 12 residues. Trimming took off 8 bases at V and 4 bases at J, with 11 bases between the two ends.